Listed here is a single T cell receptor beta chain. These data originate in a study of T cells in Graves' hyperthyroidism and ophthalmopathy. The CDR3 runs 12 residues. CDR1 and CDR2 from the germline V gene are MGHDK and SYGVNS. V lost 4 bases to trimming and J lost 10 bases; unmatched junction nucleotides: 3. Amplified TCR beta CDR3 regions came from RNA transcripts. A first-round RT-PCR of the TCR CDR3 used the HTBI primer set. MiXCR, run by TCRdb on the multiplex PCR reads, gives a single entry per CDR3 protein. The table includes some 490,000 distinct CDR3 sequences, roughly 22% detected once. The sample consisted of blood. The V gene is TRBV25-1, the J gene TRBJ2-1; 8 bases line up with TRBD2. This sequence originates from a woman in her 70s with Graves' ophthalmopathy. This CDR3 reads CASSGGGGEQFF. As DNA, the CDR3 is TGTGCCAGCAGTGGTGGCGGGGGGGAGCAGTTCTTC.